These T cell receptor beta chains were read from a single sample in a study of blood T cell repertoires in COVID-19. Generated by immunoSEQ multiplex PCR, the TCRdb table keeps only in-frame clones and is missing some. Altogether approximately 250,000 clones are present, about 88% being singletons, with the ten largest covering over 1.5%. Sequencing was carried out using peripheral blood. The receptors were gathered from a young man with active or convalescent COVID-19. Each CDR3 is given with its conserved first and last residue. A D gene is named only where the DNA matches it firmly. Clone size is shown for a subset of rows, as once, few, many or a class of expanded clone.

V,J,size,D,DNA,CDR3
TRBV19,TRBJ2-1,-,TRBD2,TGTGCCAGCCGGGGGGGGTCCCCTGAGCAGTTCTTC,CASRGGSPEQFF
TRBV19,TRBJ2-5,-,-,TGTGCCAGTAGTATAGCCGGCAGGCACCAAGAGACCCAGTACTTC,CASSIAGRHQETQYF
TRBV5-6,TRBJ2-7,-,-,TGTGCCAGCAACATGTACGCGGGCAGGACGGGCGAGCAGTACTTC,CASNMYAGRTGEQYF
TRBV13,TRBJ2-3,-,TRBD1,TGTGCCAGCAACGAAGGACAGGGAACAGATACGCAGTATTTT,CASNEGQGTDTQYF
TRBV6-1,TRBJ2-7,once,-,TGTGCCAGCAGTGGGGAGAGGGCCCGGGCCCGCTACGAGCAGTACTTC,CASSGERARARYEQYF
TRBV5-1,TRBJ2-7,-,-,TGCGCCAGCAGCCCCACCTACGAGCAGTACTTC,CASSPTYEQYF
TRBV15,TRBJ1-1,-,-,TGTGCCACCAGCGGACCCGAGGGGGGGAGGCACACTGAAGCTTTCTTT,CATSGPEGGRHTEAFF
TRBV10-1,TRBJ2-3,-,TRBD2,TGCGCCAGCAGTGACCGAACCAGGACTAGCGGGGTGGAGGCAGATACGCAGTATTTT,CASSDRTRTSGVEADTQYF
TRBV19,TRBJ2-1,-,-,TGTGCCAGTAGTATAGGAGGGAACAATGAGCAGTTCTTC,CASSIGGNNEQFF
TRBV2,TRBJ2-1,-,-,TGTGCCAGCAGTGAAAGGAGCCCCCCTGGTGGTGAGCAGTTCTTC,CASSERSPPGGEQFF
TRBV11-3,TRBJ1-2,-,-,TGTGCCAGCAGCTCACAGGGAGATGGCTACACCTTC,CASSSQGDGYTF
TRBV6-5,TRBJ1-5,-,TRBD1,TGTGCCAGCAGGCGGACAGGGTCATATCAGCCCCAGCATTTT,CASRRTGSYQPQHF
TRBV7-8,TRBJ1-2,-,-,TGTGCCAGCAGCTCTAATCGGATTTTATCAGGGAATAACTATGGCTACACCTTC,CASSSNRILSGNNYGYTF